The clone carrying this TCR beta chain was found once. This sample stems from a study of Ad26.COV2.S vaccination and SARS-CoV-2 variants. As for the study in general: The vaccine Ad26.COV2.S was put into the muscle once, or twice with 56 days between.

Data came from immunoSEQ multiplex PCR; TCRdb stores just in-frame clones and leaves some out. The sample carries 400,000 to 450,000 clones, 75% to 95% recorded once. The treatment is: roughly 19 received Ad26.COV2.S at low or high dose, single or two shots; about 5 received placebo; per-sample allocation not given. The investigators took samples on day 63 after the first vaccine or placebo injection. An Ad26 vector carrying the Wuhan-strain SARS-CoV-2 spike served as the vaccine. CDR3 size: 16 residues. Trimming left V 4 bases short and J 6 bases short, with 21 bases between. The germline V gene has CDR1 SGHDT and CDR2 YYEEEE.

This receptor was taken from a person aged 18-65 years who received the Ad26.COV2.S COVID-19 vaccine or a placebo. The chain has TRBV5-6 and TRBJ2-3; maybe TRBD1 (5 bases). This material consisted of peripheral blood, taken in a trial of Ad26.COV2.S vaccine versus placebo. CDR3 sequence (DNA): TGTGCCAGCAGCCTCGGAACAGGCCTATTGGGGGATACGCAGTATTTT. Translated, it gives CASSLGTGLLGDTQYF.